Each of the 31 T cell receptor beta chains below was sequenced from the same sample in a study of PD-L1 blockade in urothelial cancer. Regarding time point: peripheral blood 6 weeks after treatment start. Only in-frame clones appear in the TCRdb table, and some are missing; sequencing was by immunoSEQ multiplex PCR. The data hold just over 40,000 clones, with around 84% observed a single time. Sequences were derived from PBMCs, sampled around atezolizumab (anti-PD-L1) treatment. All receptors derive from a man between 65 and 79 years old with urothelial cancer.

This chain connects TRBV19 to TRBJ1-3; D gene ambiguous. CDR3 length equals 13 residues. Germline CDR1 LNHDA, CDR2 SQIVND (reference sequence). Trimming took 8 bases from V and 0 from J, leaving 8 bases between them. The CDR3 here is CASVAGSGNTIYF. Here the CDR3 DNA reads TGTGCCAGTGTAGCTGGCTCTGGAAACACCATATATTTT.

This chain links TRBV5-6 with TRBJ1-3; D not certain. Looked up from germline, CDR1 is SGHDT and CDR2 is YYEEEE. The CDR3 runs to 16 residues. V was cut by 1 base and J by 0 bases, with 11 bases left in between. DNA of the CDR3: TGTGCCAGCAGCTTGTCAGCGGCGGGCTCTGGAAACACCATATATTTT. Its translation: CASSLSAAGSGNTIYF.

V is TRBV18 and J is TRBJ2-1; tentative D call: TRBD1 (5 bases). Germline CDR1 and CDR2: KGHSH and LQKENI. The CDR3 is 16 residues long. V dropped 2 bases and J dropped 12 bases, with 23 bases sitting between them. In DNA form, the CDR3 reads TGTGCCAGCTCACCAGGAGTCAGGACACAGGCTCAAGGGCAGTTCTTC. Translated: CASSPGVRTQAQGQFF.

The chain links TRBV25-1 to TRBJ2-6, with D uncertain. Germline assignment: CDR1 MGHDK and CDR2 SYGVNS. This CDR3 has 16 amino acids. Between the trimmed V and J ends, which lost 0 bases and 0 bases, there was a span of 6 bases. CDR3 protein: CASSEYRSSGANVLTF. CDR3 DNA: TGTGCCAGCAGTGAATATAGGAGCTCTGGGGCCAACGTCCTGACTTTC.

This clone occurred once. The chain has TRBV27 and TRBJ2-1; maybe TRBD2 (6 bases). Looked up from germline, CDR1 is MNHEY and CDR2 is SMNVEV (reference sequence). V lost 4 bases and J 1 base, leaving 17 bases between the germline ends. The CDR3 consists of 17 residues. Written as DNA, the CDR3 is TGTGCCAGCAGTTCTTTTACTCCGGACTATTCCTACAATGAGCAGTTCTTC. Translating it yields CASSSFTPDYSYNEQFF.

The V gene is TRBV2, the J gene TRBJ1-5; D is perhaps TRBD1 (6 bases). This CDR3 region has 14 residues. The V and J ends lost 4 bases and 6 bases respectively, with 13 bases between them. Germline V lookup: CDR1 SNHLY, CDR2 FYNNEI. The CDR3 region is CASSAGRGAQPQHF. The CDR3 DNA follows: TGTGCCAGCAGTGCCGGGAGGGGGGCTCAGCCCCAGCATTTT. Supplemented by reference TRBV2 and TRBJ1-5, the full variable domain reads EPEVTQTPSHQVTQMGQEVILRCVPISNHLYFYWYRQILGQKVEFLVSFYNNEISEKSEIFDDQFSVERPDGSNFTLKIRSTKLEDSAMYFCASSAGRGAQPQHFGDGTRLSIL.

The chain carries TRBV28 and TRBJ2-7; 12 bases are shared with TRBD2. The CDR3 is 15 residues long. Germline CDR1 is MDHEN and CDR2 is SYDVKM. J was trimmed by 6 bases and V by 8 bases; bases with no gene match: 11. The DNA for the CDR3 is TGTGCCAGCTACGCTTCACCTAGCGGGAGGGCCGAGCAGTACTTC. Translating it yields CASYASPSGRAEQYF.

This chain connects TRBV6-6 to TRBJ1-1; 7 nucleotides match TRBD1. CDR3 length: 15 amino acids. V gave up 5 bases and J gave up 5 bases; unmatched junction bases: 11. CDR1 is MNHNY, CDR2 SVGAGI, per germline (reference sequence). This CDR3 is CASSDHNRGGTEAFF. DNA for the CDR3: TGTGCCAGCAGTGACCACAACAGGGGAGGAACTGAAGCTTTCTTT.

This chain connects TRBV5-8 to TRBJ2-1; D unclear. CDR3 size: 12 residues. From germline, CDR1 is SGHTS and CDR2 YDEGEE. V was cut by 3 bases and J by 8 bases, with 9 bases left in between. Here the CDR3 reads CASSSILDEQFF. The CDR3 DNA is TGTGCCAGCAGCTCTATATTGGATGAGCAGTTCTTC.

The chain carries TRBV5-1 and TRBJ1-1, with 8 bases that match TRBD1. This CDR3 region has 14 residues. V was pared by 6 bases and J by 6 bases, with 10 bases of the junction left unmatched. CDR1 is SGHRS, CDR2 YFSETQ, per germline. The CDR3 here is CASTLNRGGAEAFF. The CDR3 DNA sequence: TGCGCCAGCACCCTCAACAGGGGGGGAGCTGAAGCTTTCTTT.

This clone turned up a few times. The chain recombines TRBV5-6 with TRBJ2-7; TRBD1 aligns across 8 bases. Trimming removed 3 bases from V and 6 bases from J; junction bases left unmatched: 5. The CDR3 covers 13 residues. Germline values: CDR1 SGHDT, CDR2 YYEEEE. CDR3 nucleotides: TGTGCCAGCAGCTCAGGACAGGGTTTCGAGCAGTACTTC. Translating gives CASSSGQGFEQYF.

The rearrangement joins TRBV19 to TRBJ1-1; D is possibly TRBD1 (5 bases). The length of the CDR3 is 13 residues. Trimming shortened V by 3 bases and J by 1 base, and 6 bases separated the two germline ends. CDR1 is LNHDA and CDR2 is SQIVND in the germline V gene (reference sequence). In DNA, the CDR3 is TGTGCCAGTAGTATTGACAGGAACACTGAAGCTTTCTTT. The encoded protein is CASSIDRNTEAFF.

This sequence joins TRBV6-4 and TRBJ2-2, with D maybe TRBD1 (6 bases). V lost 4 bases and J 4 bases, leaving 10 bases between the germline ends. The germline gives CDR1 MRHNA, CDR2 SNTAGT. The CDR3 runs 14 residues. The CDR3 nucleotides are TGTGCCAGCAGTGCGAGCAGGGGCACCGGGGAGCTGTTTTTT. Its translation is CASSASRGTGELFF.

V and J are TRBV15 and TRBJ2-1, with a possible D match to TRBD2 (6 bases). CDR1 LNHNV and CDR2 YYDKDF come from the germline V gene (reference sequence). CDR3 length: 16 residues. Trimming shortened V by 1 base and J by 4 bases, and 14 bases separated the two germline ends. CDR3 region: CATSRAGVAEYNEQFF. Here the CDR3 DNA reads TGTGCCACCAGCAGAGCGGGGGTAGCGGAGTACAATGAGCAGTTCTTC.

CDR3 DNA: TGTGCCAGCAGTGAAGATGGCGATACGCAGTATTTT. Amino acids: CASSEDGDTQYF. The chain recombines TRBV6-1 with TRBJ2-3, with no clear D. CDR1 is MNHNS and CDR2 is SASEGT in the germline V gene. Trimming left V 1 base short and J 6 bases short, with 5 bases between. This CDR3 has 12 amino acids.

The V call is TRBV10-3, the J call TRBJ1-1; D unclear. The CDR3 has 14 residues. The germline CDR1 and CDR2 sequences are ENHRY and SYGVKD. V was trimmed by 0 bases and J by 3 bases, leaving 8 bases between them. CDR3 residues: CAISESSPDTEAFF. The CDR3, as DNA: TGTGCCATCAGTGAGTCGAGTCCGGACACTGAAGCTTTCTTT.

The rearrangement joins TRBV6-6 to TRBJ2-7; a possible D gene is TRBD1 (6 bases). The CDR3 contains 14 residues. Trimming cost V 0 bases and J 2 bases, with 8 bases left between them. Per germline, CDR1 MNHNY and CDR2 SVGAGI (reference sequence). The CDR3: CASSYSTGTYEQYF. The DNA for the CDR3 is TGTGCCAGCAGTTACTCTACAGGGACCTACGAGCAGTACTTC.

The chain uses TRBV19 and TRBJ2-7, with 10 bases identical to TRBD2. This CDR3 contains 15 residues. Germline V gene data show CDR1 as LNHDA and CDR2 as SQIVND (reference sequence). J was trimmed by 0 bases and V by 5 bases; bases with no gene match: 4. CDR3 amino acids: CASSQTSGISYEQYF. CDR3 DNA: TGTGCCAGTAGTCAAACTAGCGGGATCTCCTACGAGCAGTACTTC. The variable domain in full, with the rest retrieved from reference TRBV19 and TRBJ2-7, is DGGITQSPKYLFRKEGQNVTLSCEQNLNHDAMYWYRQDPGQGLRLIYYSQIVNDFQKGDIAEGYSVSREKKESFPLTVTSAQKNPTAFYLCASSQTSGISYEQYFGPGTRLTVT.

The chain joins TRBV7-9 to TRBJ1-5, with TRBD1 as a possible D gene (6 bases). The CDR3 contains 16 residues. The V gene lost 3 bases and the J gene lost 1 base, with 13 bases spanning the gap. The V gene's germline CDR1 is SEHNR and CDR2 FQNEAQ (reference sequence). CDR3: CASSLGQGWSNQPQHF. CDR3 coding DNA: TGTGCCAGCAGCTTGGGGCAGGGGTGGAGCAATCAGCCCCAGCATTTT.

The rearrangement uses TRBV27 and TRBJ2-1, with TRBD2 matching over 7 bases. Germline values: CDR1 MNHEY, CDR2 SMNVEV (reference sequence). Germline trimming cut 10 bases from V and 7 bases from J; bases unmatched to any gene: 13. The CDR3 runs to 14 residues. CDR3 bases: TGTGCCACCTACCCCTGGGGGGGTGGGAATGAGCAGTTCTTC. Amino acid sequence: CATYPWGGGNEQFF.

The rearrangement uses TRBV10-3 and TRBJ2-7; 7 nucleotides match TRBD2. The germline V gene encodes CDR1 ENHRY and CDR2 SYGVKD. The junction had 0 bases not matched to a gene; V was cut back by 0 bases and J by 1 base. CDR3 size: 14 residues. CDR3 sequence (DNA): TGTGCCATCAGTGAGTCCGGGAGGTCCTACGAGCAGTACTTC. This gives the protein CAISESGRSYEQYF.

This chain links TRBV7-3 with TRBJ2-1; D possibly corresponds to TRBD2 (6 bases). The CDR3 is made up of 14 amino acids. Trimming took 4 bases from V and 6 from J, leaving 13 bases between them. The germline CDR1 and CDR2 sequences are SGHTA and FQGTGA. The CDR3 region is CASSSPGEGNEQFF. The CDR3 DNA reads TGTGCCAGCAGCTCTCCGGGAGAGGGCAATGAGCAGTTCTTC.

The V call is TRBV4-1, the J call TRBJ2-3, with D maybe TRBD2 (6 bases). CDR1 and CDR2 from the germline V gene are MGHRA and YSYEKL. This CDR3 is built from 15 residues. Trimming took 2 bases from V and 5 from J, leaving 14 bases between them. CDR3 sequence (DNA): TGCGCCAGCAGCCAAATATCGGGGACTGTAGATACGCAGTATTTT. This gives the protein CASSQISGTVDTQYF.

The rearrangement joins TRBV29-1 to TRBJ1-4; 8 nucleotides match TRBD1. This CDR3 spans 13 amino acids. The germline V gene has CDR1 SQVTM and CDR2 ANQGSEA. J gave up 10 bases and V 4 bases, and 8 bases lay outside the gene matches. The CDR3 DNA sequence: TGCAGCGTTGCCGTGACAGGGGTTGGAAAACTGTTTTTT. This translates into CSVAVTGVGKLFF.

The rearrangement uses TRBV5-1 and TRBJ1-3, with TRBD1 as a possible D gene (5 bases). The V gene's germline CDR1 is SGHRS and CDR2 YFSETQ. Trimming left V 4 bases short and J 4 bases short, with 21 bases between. CDR3 length equals 17 residues. The CDR3 DNA reads TGCGCCAGCAGCGTGGGAACCGGGGGAGAGAGAGGAAACACCATATATTTT. Protein sequence: CASSVGTGGERGNTIYF.

The chain recombines TRBV7-9 with TRBJ2-1, with D perhaps TRBD2 (6 bases). The CDR3 is 15 residues long. The V and J ends lost 5 bases and 7 bases respectively, with 18 bases between them. Germline CDR1 reads SEHNR; CDR2 reads FQNEAQ (reference sequence). The CDR3 loop is CASSPKRRAGNEQFF. The CDR3 DNA follows: TGTGCCAGCAGCCCTAAACGGAGGGCGGGGAATGAGCAGTTCTTC.

The chain couples TRBV11-2 to TRBJ2-1, with 16 bases aligning to TRBD2. The trim removed 5 bases at V and 12 bases at J, leaving 7 bases unmatched. The length of the CDR3 is 15 residues. CDR1 SGHAT and CDR2 FQNNGV come from the germline V gene. CDR3 sequence reads: CASSLGLAGGRWQFF. CDR3 DNA sequence: TGTGCCAGCAGCCTGGGACTAGCGGGAGGGCGGTGGCAGTTCTTC.

The chain recombines TRBV27 with TRBJ2-5, with 9 bases identical to TRBD2. CDR3 size: 16 residues. The V and J ends lost 5 bases and 4 bases, in that order; junction bases with no gene match: 11. Germline CDR1 is MNHEY and CDR2 is SMNVEV (reference sequence). CDR3 sequence (DNA): TGTGCCAGCAGTCCGTCCATAGCGGGAGTTTCAGAGACCCAGTACTTC. Its translation: CASSPSIAGVSETQYF.

This clone occurred once. V usage is TRBV15 and J usage is TRBJ2-7; TRBD2 matches 15 bases. The CDR3 spans 17 residues. The germline V gene has CDR1 LNHNV and CDR2 YYDKDF (reference sequence). The J segment lost 7 bases and the V segment lost 1 base, leaving 8 bases of the junction unmatched. Here the CDR3 reads CATSRGGGLAGGWEQYF. CDR3 DNA: TGTGCCACCAGCAGAGGGGGGGGACTAGCGGGAGGCTGGGAGCAGTACTTC.

The chain recombines TRBV9 with TRBJ2-1; unclear D gene. The CDR3 spans 14 residues. The germline V and J ends were trimmed by 0 bases and 10 bases, with 14 bases remaining between them. The germline V gene has CDR1 SGDLS and CDR2 YYNGEE. CDR3 nucleotides: TGTGCCAGCAGCGTAGCAGGCTCGGTGGTCGAGCAGTTCTTC. This translates into CASSVAGSVVEQFF.

The chain employs TRBV5-1 and TRBJ1-1, with TRBD1 identical over 9 bases. CDR1 SGHRS and CDR2 YFSETQ come from the germline V gene. The CDR3 contains 16 residues. Trimming cost V 3 bases and J 3 bases; bases outside gene matches: 9. The CDR3 protein is CASSSPDRGADTEAFF. The CDR3 DNA follows: TGCGCCAGCAGCTCCCCGGACAGGGGCGCGGACACTGAAGCTTTCTTT.